These 27 T cell receptor beta chains were all obtained from the same sample, sequenced in a study of CD8 T cells in ankylosing spondylitis. Whole-study results and caveats: Seemingly distinctive of ankylosing spondylitis blood was a TCR beta motif formed by eight highly homologous variants.

One entry per CDR3 protein results from TCRdb running MiXCR on the 5' RACE reads. This sample has fewer than 750,000 distinct CDR3 sequences, with 15% to 20% found just once. Antigens for these TCRs are unknown. The sample consisted of blood, either unsorted or a sorted T cell fraction (not recorded which). The source of these receptors is a male donor with ankylosing spondylitis.

The chain links TRBV20-1 to TRBJ2-5, with 7 bases matching TRBD2. The CDR3 loop spans 12 amino acids. Losses at the gene ends were 3 bases for V and 4 bases for J; bases not matched to a gene: 2. Germline V gene data show CDR1 as DFQATT and CDR2 as SNEGSKA (reference sequence). The CDR3 spells CSASWGGETQYF. The CDR3, as DNA: TGCAGTGCTAGCTGGGGGGGAGAGACCCAGTACTTC.

This clonotype was counted a few times. J is TRBJ2-7 and V is TRBV27; D is ambiguous. The germline V and J ends were trimmed by 5 bases and 2 bases, with 13 bases remaining between them. Looked up from germline, CDR1 is MNHEY and CDR2 is SMNVEV (reference sequence). This CDR3 comprises 14 residues. CDR3 coding DNA: TGTGCCAGCAGTACCTCCGGGCCGGCCTACGAGCAGTACTTC. This encodes CASSTSGPAYEQYF.

There are a few counts of this clonotype. The chain uses TRBV25-1 and TRBJ2-7; possibly TRBD1 for D (5 bases). V gave up 4 bases and J gave up 7 bases, with 17 bases separating them. Germline V gene data show CDR1 as MGHDK and CDR2 as SYGVNS. This CDR3 contains 14 residues. The CDR3 sequence is CASSGSGSFREQYF. The CDR3 DNA follows: TGTGCCAGCAGTGGTTCAGGGTCGTTTAGAGAGCAGTACTTC.

This clonotype was observed a handful of times. V and J are TRBV6-1 and TRBJ2-1; the match to TRBD2 covers 7 bases. With V trimmed by 8 bases and J by 6 bases, 7 bases remained unmatched. The CDR3 is 13 residues long. Germline V gene sequence: CDR1 MNHNS, CDR2 SASEGT. CDR3 in amino acids: CASRGVGGNEQFF. CDR3 bases: TGTGCCAGCCGGGGGGTGGGTGGCAATGAGCAGTTCTTC.

Many counts were recorded for this clonotype. The V gene is TRBV29-1, the J gene TRBJ2-2, with D perhaps assigned TRBD1 or TRBD2 (6 bases each). Trimming cost V 4 bases and J 5 bases, with 14 bases left between them. This CDR3 contains 14 residues. Germline assignment: CDR1 SQVTM and CDR2 ANQGSEA. The CDR3 loop reads CSVATVGGTGELFF. CDR3 bases: TGCAGCGTTGCCACAGTAGGGGGGACCGGGGAGCTGTTTTTT.

This clonotype was found a few times. The rearrangement uses TRBV7-2 and TRBJ2-1; D is possibly TRBD2 (6 bases). V lost 0 bases, J lost 2 bases, and 8 bases lay in between. Germline-derived CDR1 and CDR2 are SGHTA and FQGNSA. The CDR3 consists of 15 residues. The CDR3 protein is CASSLAPGAYNEQFF. CDR3 bases: TGTGCCAGCAGCTTAGCCCCGGGGGCCTACAATGAGCAGTTCTTC.

The chain links TRBV5-1 to TRBJ2-1, with D tentatively TRBD1 (6 bases). The CDR3 is 15 residues long. Germline CDR1 and CDR2: SGHRS and YFSETQ. V lost 0 bases to trimming and J lost 6 bases, with 13 bases between them. This chain's CDR3 is CASSLAGGTINEQFF. The CDR3 DNA reads as TGCGCCAGCAGCTTGGCTGGGGGCACAATCAATGAGCAGTTCTTC. Using reference TRBV5-1 and TRBJ2-1 for the parts outside the CDR3, the full variable domain is KAGVTQTPRYLIKTRGQQVTLSCSPISGHRSVSWYQQTPGQGLQFLFEYFSETQRNKGNFPGRFSGRQFSNSRSEMNVSTLELGDSALYLCASSLAGGTINEQFFGPGTRLTVL.

The rearrangement uses TRBV7-2 and TRBJ1-5; D remains unclear. The CDR3 extends over 12 amino acids. Germline V gives CDR1 SGHTA, CDR2 FQGNSA. The ends were cut back, 0 bases at V and 6 bases at J, with 3 bases in the middle. CDR3 protein: CASSLAPQPQHF. In DNA, the CDR3 is TGTGCCAGCAGCTTAGCGCCTCAGCCCCAGCATTTT.

This clonotype occurred many times. The chain employs TRBV12-3 or TRBV12-4 and TRBJ2-7; D is unresolved. There are 14 residues in the CDR3. V lost 4 bases and J 3 bases, leaving 13 bases between the germline ends. In DNA, the CDR3 is TGTGCCAGCAGTTACCTGGAAAACCACTACGAGCAGTACTTC. Its protein is CASSYLENHYEQYF.

This clonotype was seen a handful of times. J is TRBJ2-5 and V is TRBV7-9; D may be TRBD2 (5 bases). The V end lost 5 bases, the J end lost 4 bases, and 11 bases lay between the germline ends. Germline V CDR1 and CDR2: SEHNR, FQNEAQ (reference sequence). The CDR3 covers 13 residues. The DNA for the CDR3 is TGTGCCAGCAGCCGGACTTATGGAGAGACCCAGTACTTC. Amino acids: CASSRTYGETQYF.

The rearrangement joins TRBV20-1 to TRBJ2-1; 7 bases are a match to TRBD1. The V gene's germline CDR1 is DFQATT and CDR2 SNEGSKA (reference sequence). The CDR3 loop spans 16 amino acids. V lost 1 base, J lost 2 bases, and 8 bases stayed unmatched. The CDR3 spells CSARGTGPPPYNEQFF. The CDR3 DNA reads TGCAGTGCTAGAGGGACAGGCCCCCCCCCCTACAATGAGCAGTTCTTC.

This chain joins TRBV29-1 and TRBJ2-7; the D gene could be TRBD1 or TRBD2 (5 bases each). V shed 1 base and J shed 4 bases, with 17 bases lying between them. CDR1 is SQVTM, CDR2 ANQGSEA, per germline. The CDR3 loop spans 15 amino acids. The CDR3: CSVEGASGGLYEQYF. The CDR3 DNA sequence: TGCAGCGTTGAAGGGGCTAGTGGGGGTCTATACGAGCAGTACTTC.

The sample holds a few counts of this clonotype. The CDR3 coding sequence is TGTGCCAGCAGTGAAAGGGCGACGGCTGAAGCTTTCTTT. Translation: CASSERATAEAFF. The chain couples TRBV6-1 to TRBJ1-1; D ambiguous. V dropped 2 bases and J dropped 6 bases, with 10 bases sitting between them. The germline V gene has CDR1 MNHNS and CDR2 SASEGT. The CDR3 is 13 residues long.

J is TRBJ2-7 and V is TRBV9, with 10 positions matching TRBD2. Germline CDR1 SGDLS, CDR2 YYNGEE. There are 14 residues in the CDR3. V lost 2 bases, J lost 6 bases, and 5 bases stayed unmatched. CDR3 region: CASSVGAGGPEQYF. CDR3 coding DNA: TGTGCCAGCAGCGTCGGAGCGGGAGGGCCCGAGCAGTACTTC.

The rearrangement uses TRBV6-1 and TRBJ1-1; 8 bases agree with TRBD1. Germline loops: CDR1 MNHNS, CDR2 SASEGT. J was trimmed by 10 bases and V by 4 bases; bases with no gene match: 11. This CDR3 has 14 residues. CDR3 in amino acids: CASSAPEDRVTAFF. CDR3 DNA sequence: TGTGCCAGCAGTGCTCCCGAGGACAGGGTGACAGCTTTCTTT.

This clonotype has just a few counts. One end of the junction does not line up with germline, which may come from a read error. This chain links TRBV7-7 with TRBJ2-2; D unresolved. Germline loops: CDR1 SSHAT, CDR2 FNYEAQ (reference sequence). This CDR3 has 15 amino acids. The CDR3 loop is CASTTGPSNTGELFF. The CDR3 DNA sequence: TGTGCTAGCACCACCGGGCCGTCGAACACCGGGGAGCTGTTTTTT.

The chain employs TRBV20-1 and TRBJ2-2, with D maybe TRBD1 (6 bases). The CDR3 is 14 residues long. V was shortened by 2 bases and J by 4 bases, with 11 bases between the two germline ends. Germline V lookup: CDR1 DFQATT, CDR2 SNEGSKA (reference sequence). In DNA, the CDR3 is TGCAGTGCTAGAAGGTCAGGGGCCACCGGGGAGCTGTTTTTT. Residues: CSARRSGATGELFF.

The rearrangement links TRBV7-9 to TRBJ2-5; D is ambiguous. Trimming cost V 3 bases and J 3 bases, with 8 bases left between them. There are 13 residues in the CDR3. Germline lookup yields CDR1 SEHNR and CDR2 FQNEAQ (reference sequence). The CDR3 protein is CASSFLVEETQYF. DNA of the CDR3: TGTGCCAGCAGCTTCCTTGTAGAAGAGACCCAGTACTTC.

This clonotype was seen more than once but under ten times. The rearrangement joins TRBV5-1 to TRBJ2-7, with D perhaps matching TRBD2 (5 bases). The CDR3 totals 15 residues. Trimming left V 0 bases short and J 6 bases short, with 16 bases between. Germline CDR1 is SGHRS and CDR2 is YFSETQ. The CDR3 bases are TGCGCCAGCAGCTTGGTTAGCGCGGCCGTCCGCGAGCAGTACTTC. This translates into CASSLVSAAVREQYF.

The chain uses TRBV5-6 and TRBJ1-1; perhaps TRBD1 as D (6 bases). There are 14 residues in the CDR3. Trimming removed 0 bases at V and 6 bases at J, with 12 bases between. CDR1 is SGHDT, CDR2 YYEEEE, per germline. The CDR3 spells CASSLVQGLAEAFF. The CDR3 bases are TGTGCCAGCAGCTTGGTACAGGGACTTGCTGAAGCTTTCTTT.

This clonotype was counted at least ten times. The chain couples TRBV4-1 to TRBJ2-1; D ambiguous. The germline CDR1 and CDR2 sequences are MGHRA and YSYEKL. This CDR3 has 13 residues. V was cut by 0 bases and J by 7 bases, with 7 bases left in between. Here the CDR3 reads CASSQEWGNEQFF. The DNA for the CDR3 is TGCGCCAGCAGCCAAGAGTGGGGAAATGAGCAGTTCTTC.

This clonotype was observed a handful of times. This chain connects TRBV27 to TRBJ2-3; the D gene is possibly TRBD2 (5 bases). V lost 5 bases, J lost 10 bases, and 13 bases lay in between. Germline CDR1 is MNHEY and CDR2 is SMNVEV (reference sequence). This CDR3 is built from 12 residues. This CDR3 is CASSGETEPQYF. The CDR3 DNA follows: TGTGCCAGCAGTGGGGAGACGGAGCCGCAGTATTTT.

The chain recombines TRBV29-1 with TRBJ1-1; no reliable D call. Germline V CDR1 and CDR2: SQVTM, ANQGSEA. V shed 2 bases and J shed 6 bases, with 10 bases lying between them. This CDR3 comprises 12 residues. The CDR3 loop reads CSVETEEAEAFF. CDR3 coding DNA: TGCAGCGTTGAAACAGAGGAGGCTGAAGCTTTCTTT.

Only a few counts were recorded for this clonotype. The chain joins TRBV28 to TRBJ1-5, with D hard to call. Germline values: CDR1 MDHEN, CDR2 SYDVKM. V shed 7 bases and J shed 7 bases, with 20 bases lying between them. The CDR3 sequence is 15 residues long. The DNA for the CDR3 is TGTGCCAGCACCCCCGCGGGCACGGTGGGGCAGCCCCAGCATTTT. It is translated as CASTPAGTVGQPQHF.

The V call is TRBV27, the J call TRBJ2-7, with D hard to call. Trimming shortened V by 6 bases and J by 5 bases, and 20 bases separated the two germline ends. The CDR3 consists of 15 residues. Per germline, CDR1 MNHEY and CDR2 SMNVEV (reference sequence). Here the CDR3 reads CASSPTAPSGDEQYF. DNA of the CDR3: TGTGCCAGCAGCCCAACAGCTCCCTCGGGCGACGAGCAGTACTTC.

The gene calls are TRBV27 and TRBJ2-5; 8 nucleotides line up with TRBD2. CDR1 and CDR2 from the germline V gene are MNHEY and SMNVEV (reference sequence). V gave up 6 bases and J gave up 5 bases; unmatched junction bases: 11. The CDR3 runs to 15 residues. The CDR3 loop is CASRPLRGGEETQYF. The CDR3 bases are TGTGCCAGCAGGCCTTTACGGGGGGGCGAGGAGACCCAGTACTTC.

Only a few counts were recorded for this clonotype. The chain joins TRBV20-1 to TRBJ2-7, with no clear D. The ends were cut back, 3 bases at V and 0 bases at J, with 9 bases in the middle. Per the germline V gene, CDR1 is DFQATT and CDR2 is SNEGSKA (reference sequence). The CDR3 sequence is 13 residues long. In nucleotides, the CDR3 is TGCAGTGCTAGGTTCAGCTACTCCTACGAGCAGTACTTC. This encodes CSARFSYSYEQYF.